The 26 T cell receptor beta chains below were found in one sample sequenced in a study of blood T cell repertoires in COVID-19. Using immunoSEQ multiplex PCR, the repertoire was profiled, and TCRdb retains in-frame clones only, with some absent. The sample yields about 120,000 clones, 90% seen once. Material for sequencing was peripheral blood. The receptors were gathered from a human donor with active COVID-19. The donor label of this sample is uncertain.

This clone was observed a single time. This chain joins TRBV6-5 and TRBJ2-1; D not resolved. The CDR3 sequence is 11 residues long. CDR1 is MNHEY, CDR2 SVGAGI, per germline. The germline V and J ends were trimmed by 10 bases and 4 bases, with 8 bases remaining between them. The CDR3 is CATLQYNEQFF. The CDR3 DNA reads TGTGCCACCCTCCAGTACAATGAGCAGTTCTTC.

This chain connects TRBV10-1 to TRBJ1-3; D not resolved. Trimming removed 0 bases from V and 3 bases from J, with 9 bases in between. CDR3 length: 15 amino acids. In germline, CDR1 is WNHNN, CDR2 SYGVQD (reference sequence). This chain's CDR3 is CASSESSELGNTIYF. In DNA form, the CDR3 reads TGCGCCAGCAGTGAGTCGAGTGAGCTTGGAAACACCATATATTTT.

The chain links TRBV4-2 to TRBJ1-2, with TRBD1 matching 9 bases. V shed 4 bases and J 3 bases; nucleotides not matched to a gene: 9. The CDR3 contains 16 residues. CDR1 LGHNA and CDR2 YNFKEQ come from the germline V gene. This CDR3 reads CASSPPGTGLDYGYTF. The DNA for the CDR3 is TGTGCCAGCAGCCCTCCCGGGACAGGGCTTGACTATGGCTACACCTTC.

This chain links TRBV2 with TRBJ1-2; D perhaps matches TRBD1 (5 bases). The CDR3 sequence is 15 residues long. V was cut by 2 bases and J by 4 bases, with 14 bases left in between. Germline CDR1 is SNHLY and CDR2 is FYNNEI. DNA for the CDR3: TGTGCCAGCAGTGAACCGGGGGGTGTAGGCTATGGCTACACCTTC. This sequence encodes CASSEPGGVGYGYTF.

The chain carries TRBV5-1 and TRBJ2-7, with TRBD2 identical over 9 bases. This CDR3 has 15 residues. The V gene's germline CDR1 is SGHRS and CDR2 YFSETQ. Trimming cost V 4 bases and J 2 bases; bases outside gene matches: 7. The CDR3 sequence: CASSRTSSGTYEQYF. The CDR3 nucleotides are TGCGCCAGCAGCCGAACCTCTAGCGGGACCTACGAGCAGTACTTC.

The table lists this clone with a count of one. The same CDR3 also results from other DNA sequences found in this sample. The DNA of the CDR3 is TGTGCCAGCAGCCTGTCCTCCTACGAGCAGTACTTC. Translation gives CASSLSSYEQYF. This chain connects TRBV7-9 to TRBJ2-7; unclear D gene. The CDR3 sequence is 12 residues long. V shed 5 bases and J shed 0 bases, with 5 bases lying between them. Germline CDR1 is SEHNR and CDR2 is FQNEAQ (reference sequence). Supplemented by reference TRBV7-9 and TRBJ2-7, the full variable domain reads DTGVSQNPRHKITKRGQNVTFRCDPISEHNRLYWYRQTLGQGPEFLTYFQNEAQLEKSRLLSDRFSAERPKGSFSTLEIQRTEQGDSAMYLCASSLSSYEQYFGPGTRLTVT.

The chain recombines TRBV3-1 (or the pseudogene TRBV3-2) with TRBJ1-6; perhaps TRBD1 as D (5 bases). Germline V gene lookup returns CDR1 LGHDT and CDR2 YNNKEL (reference sequence). Trimming shortened V by 3 bases and J by 6 bases, and 12 bases separated the two germline ends. The CDR3 covers 15 residues. CDR3 amino acids: CASSQGLLGNSPLHF. Written as DNA, the CDR3 is TGTGCCAGCAGCCAGGGACTGTTGGGTAATTCACCCCTCCACTTT.

The genes are TRBV10-3 and TRBJ1-2; tentatively, D is TRBD1 (6 bases). Trimming took off 6 bases at V and 8 bases at J, with 19 bases between the two ends. The V gene's germline CDR1 is ENHRY and CDR2 SYGVKD. The CDR3 has 14 amino acids. CDR3 sequence (DNA): TGTGCCATCAGGGAGACAGGTCGGGTCGACGGCTACACCTTC. Amino acids: CAIRETGRVDGYTF.

The chain couples TRBV4-1 to TRBJ2-1; 8 bases match TRBD1. Germline trimming cut 1 base from V and 12 bases from J; bases unmatched to any gene: 14. The CDR3 spans 16 residues. Per the germline V gene, CDR1 is MGHRA and CDR2 is YSYEKL. CDR3 amino acids: CASSQGTGSLYRGQFF. DNA of the CDR3: TGCGCCAGCAGCCAAGGGACAGGGAGTCTGTATAGGGGGCAGTTCTTC.

The genes are TRBV18 and TRBJ1-5; D ambiguous. V shed 3 bases and J shed 4 bases, with 7 bases lying between them. The V gene's germline CDR1 is KGHSH and CDR2 LQKENI. The CDR3 is 13 residues long. CDR3 loop: CASSPGLNQPQHF. The CDR3 nucleotides are TGTGCCAGCTCACCTGGGCTAAATCAGCCCCAGCATTTT.

This clone was picked up a small number of times. The chain couples TRBV7-8 to TRBJ1-6, with D possibly TRBD1 on 5 matching bases. V was cut by 5 bases and J by 5 bases, with 13 bases left in between. The CDR3 is 15 amino acids. CDR1 is SGHVS and CDR2 is FQNEAQ in the germline V gene. The CDR3 loop reads CASSPRVGDNSPLHF. DNA for the CDR3: TGTGCCAGCAGCCCCCGGGTAGGGGATAATTCACCCCTCCACTTT. The variable domain in full, with the rest retrieved from reference TRBV7-8 and TRBJ1-6, is GAGVSQSPRYKVAKRGQDVALRCDPISGHVSLFWYQQALGQGPEFLTYFQNEAQLDKSGLPSDRFFAERPEGSVSTLKIQRTQQEDSAVYLCASSPRVGDNSPLHFGNGTRLTVT.

This chain links TRBV7-6 with TRBJ1-1; the D is unclear. V lost 1 base, J lost 0 bases, and 12 bases lay in between. The CDR3 has 16 amino acids. CDR1 and CDR2 from the germline V gene are SGHVS and FNYEAQ. CDR3 coding DNA: TGTGCCAGCAGCTTAGTAGGCGGTCCTATGAACACTGAAGCTTTCTTT. This codes for CASSLVGGPMNTEAFF.

CDR3 loop: CAISRDNNYGYTF. The CDR3 DNA is TGTGCCATCAGTAGGGACAATAACTATGGCTACACCTTC. This chain uses TRBV10-3 with TRBJ1-2; TRBD1 is a possible D gene (6 bases). The CDR3 is 13 amino acids. Trimming left V 5 bases short and J 1 base short, with 8 bases between. The germline V gene has CDR1 ENHRY and CDR2 SYGVKD.

This chain uses TRBV6-4 with TRBJ2-1, with 8 bases matching TRBD2. CDR1 and CDR2 from the germline V gene are MRHNA and SNTAGT. J gave up 6 bases and V 0 bases, and 4 bases lay outside the gene matches. CDR3 length: 15 amino acids. CDR3 sequence: CASSDSNGGANEQFF. CDR3 nucleotide sequence: TGTGCCAGCAGTGACTCGAACGGGGGGGCCAATGAGCAGTTCTTC.

This clone was detected once. The V call is TRBV28, the J call TRBJ1-5; the D is unclear. Trimming pared 1 base from V and 3 bases from J, leaving 10 bases between. The CDR3 is 15 amino acids. The germline V gene has CDR1 MDHEN and CDR2 SYDVKM. The CDR3 sequence: CASSLFQETNQPQHF. The CDR3 region has the DNA TGTGCCAGCAGTTTATTTCAGGAAACCAATCAGCCCCAGCATTTT.

This clone was seen once. The CDR3 bases are TGTGCCAGCAGTGAAGTCGGTTCTGGGGCCAACGTCCTGACTTTC. Its translation is CASSEVGSGANVLTF. The rearrangement links TRBV2 to TRBJ2-6, with D hard to call. This CDR3 comprises 15 residues. Per germline, CDR1 SNHLY and CDR2 FYNNEI. Trimming pared 1 base from V and 1 base from J, leaving 5 bases between.

The sample holds a few counts of this clone. The DNA for the CDR3 is TGTGCCAGCAGCTTAGCGAGCGGGGGGGCAAGTACGCAGTATTTT. Protein product: CASSLASGGASTQYF. The V and J genes are TRBV7-9 and TRBJ2-3, with 10 bases matching TRBD2. CDR3 length: 15 amino acids. Germline loops: CDR1 SEHNR, CDR2 FQNEAQ (reference sequence). Germline trimming cut 0 bases from V and 8 bases from J; bases unmatched to any gene: 5.

The gene calls are TRBV19 and TRBJ1-1, with 10 positions matching TRBD1. V was pared by 2 bases and J by 4 bases, with 7 bases of the junction left unmatched. Germline V gene data show CDR1 as LNHDA and CDR2 as SQIVND (reference sequence). This CDR3 comprises 16 residues. CDR3 sequence reads: CASSILTGGGGTEAFF. In DNA form, the CDR3 reads TGTGCCAGTAGTATATTGACAGGGGGCGGGGGCACTGAAGCTTTCTTT.

The chain has TRBV28 and TRBJ1-1; 7 bases line up with TRBD1. Germline CDR1 and CDR2: MDHEN and SYDVKM. V lost 2 bases, J lost 8 bases, and 8 bases stayed unmatched. The CDR3 extends over 14 amino acids. CDR3 bases: TGTGCCAGCAGTTTAGGAGGGGGCGCGAGAGAAGCTTTCTTT. This sequence encodes CASSLGGGAREAFF.

V gene TRBV18 combines with J gene TRBJ1-1; D is possibly TRBD1 (5 bases). Trimming removed 3 bases from V and 4 bases from J, with 9 bases in between. CDR1 KGHSH and CDR2 LQKENI come from the germline V gene. The CDR3 has 13 residues. CDR3 sequence (DNA): TGTGCCAGCTCACCGGGCAGGGCCACTGAAGCTTTCTTT. It translates to CASSPGRATEAFF.

For this clone: The junction departs from the called germline gene at one end, perhaps through a read error. The chain couples TRBV7-7 to TRBJ2-1; D may be TRBD2 (6 bases). This CDR3 has 16 amino acids. CDR1 is SSHAT, CDR2 FNYEAQ, per germline (reference sequence). The CDR3: CASSFSGVGVDNEQFF. As DNA, the CDR3 is TGTGCTAGCAGCTTTTCGGGGGTTGGGGTAGACAATGAGCAGTTCTTC. Complete variable domain (other parts from reference TRBV7-7 and TRBJ2-1): GAGVSQSPRYKVTKRGQDVTLRCDPISSHATLYWYQQALGQGPEFLTYFNYEAQPDKSGLPSDRFSAERPEGSISTLTIQRTEQRDSAMYRCASSFSGVGVDNEQFFGPGTRLTVL.

This clone was seen only once. This chain connects TRBV4-2 to TRBJ2-3; D may be TRBD2 (7 bases). V was trimmed by 5 bases and J by 3 bases, leaving 18 bases between them. CDR3 size: 16 residues. CDR1 LGHNA and CDR2 YNFKEQ come from the germline V gene. CDR3 loop: CASSKFRGGDTDTQYF. CDR3 DNA: TGTGCCAGCAGCAAGTTCCGAGGGGGGGATACAGATACGCAGTATTTT.

The V and J genes are TRBV9 and TRBJ2-5; maybe TRBD1 (8 bases). Trimming cost V 4 bases and J 4 bases, with 17 bases left between them. CDR3 length equals 15 residues. Germline V gene sequence: CDR1 SGDLS, CDR2 YYNGEE. CDR3: CASSPGQGGLETQYF. The DNA of the CDR3 is TGTGCCAGCAGCCCCGGACAGGGAGGGCTAGAGACCCAGTACTTC. Using reference TRBV9 and TRBJ2-5 for the parts outside the CDR3, the full variable domain is DSGVTQTPKHLITATGQRVTLRCSPRSGDLSVYWYQQSLDQGLQFLIQYYNGEERAKGNILERFSAQQFPDLHSELNLSSLELGDSALYFCASSPGQGGLETQYFGPGTRLLVL.

The chain couples TRBV28 to TRBJ1-4; D not resolved. V was pared by 5 bases and J by 0 bases, with 7 bases between. Germline V CDR1 and CDR2: MDHEN, SYDVKM. The CDR3 contains 14 residues. The DNA of the CDR3 is TGTGCCAGCAGTGCGATCACAACTAATGAAAAACTGTTTTTT. This translates into CASSAITTNEKLFF.

V is TRBV30 and J is TRBJ2-7; D might be TRBD2 (6 bases). The CDR3 is 12 amino acids. V lost 2 bases to trimming and J lost 4 bases, with 9 bases between them. Germline CDR1 and CDR2: GTSNPN and SVGIG (reference sequence). The CDR3 bases are TGTGCCTGGAGTACCCGGGAGTACGAGCAGTACTTC. Encoded protein: CAWSTREYEQYF.

This chain joins TRBV7-6 and TRBJ2-7; 7 nucleotides line up with TRBD2. V lost 5 bases and J lost 2; bases outside the gene matches: 9. Germline lookup yields CDR1 SGHVS and CDR2 FNYEAQ. The CDR3 spans 15 residues. CDR3 loop: CASSRPASGPYEQYF. In nucleotides, the CDR3 is TGTGCCAGCAGCCGGCCGGCTAGCGGCCCCTACGAGCAGTACTTC.